The 23 T cell receptor beta chains reported below all come from one sample, sequenced in a study of cytotoxic CD8 clonotypes in ibrutinib-treated CLL. Here immunoSEQ multiplex PCR was the method, and the copy in TCRdb shows in-frame clones only, minus some. The repertoire consists of some 65,000 clones, with around 52% occurring once and the leading ten covering about 15%. This specimen consisted of PBMCs, obtained after 12 months of ibrutinib treatment. Receptor source: a human donor with chronic lymphocytic leukemia.

The chain is built from TRBV28 and TRBJ2-7; D remains ambiguous. Germline-derived CDR1 and CDR2 are MDHEN and SYDVKM. V was shortened by 5 bases and J by 0 bases, with 17 bases between the two germline ends. CDR3 length: 16 residues. Written as DNA, the CDR3 is TGTGCCAGCAGTCTAGAAGTAGAAAGCCTCTCCTACGAGCAGTACTTC. Protein: CASSLEVESLSYEQYF.

This clone came up many times. This sequence joins TRBV5-1 and TRBJ1-2; 8 positions match TRBD1. The CDR3 totals 13 residues. Germline CDR1 and CDR2: SGHRS and YFSETQ. V trimming: 4 bases; J trimming: 4 bases; junction bases outside the gene matches: 3. CDR3 loop: CASSGTGTYGYTF. DNA of the CDR3: TGCGCCAGCAGCGGGACAGGAACCTATGGCTACACCTTC.

V usage is TRBV28 and J usage is TRBJ1-5; perhaps TRBD1 as D (5 bases). The CDR3 sequence is 16 residues long. Germline V gene data show CDR1 as MDHEN and CDR2 as SYDVKM. V lost 6 bases, J lost 0 bases, and 15 bases lay in between. CDR3 sequence: CASSWGSGNSNQPQHF. CDR3 coding DNA: TGTGCCAGCAGCTGGGGCTCAGGGAATAGCAATCAGCCCCAGCATTTT.

The chain carries TRBV7-2 and TRBJ1-3; D unclear. There are 15 residues in the CDR3. CDR1 and CDR2 from the germline V gene are SGHTA and FQGNSA. Trimming shortened V by 5 bases and J by 4 bases, and 15 bases separated the two germline ends. CDR3 residues: CASSPDGRIGNTIYF. CDR3 sequence (DNA): TGTGCCAGCAGCCCGGACGGCAGAATCGGAAACACCATATATTTT.

In its sample, this clone was seen once. The chain uses TRBV5-1 and TRBJ2-7; no definite D call. Germline V gene sequence: CDR1 SGHRS, CDR2 YFSETQ. The CDR3 spans 16 residues. Trimming left V 0 bases short and J 7 bases short, with 20 bases between. CDR3 region: CASSLVPLESVREQYF. The DNA of the CDR3 is TGCGCCAGCAGCTTGGTACCGCTAGAGTCGGTAAGGGAGCAGTACTTC.

This clone was counted ten times or more. The chain is built from TRBV6-5 and TRBJ1-2; unclear D gene. Trimming shortened V by 7 bases and J by 2 bases, and 8 bases separated the two germline ends. The CDR3 extends over 12 amino acids. Germline assignment: CDR1 MNHEY and CDR2 SVGAGI. The CDR3 bases are TGTGCCAGCAAGGCCTCAAACTATGGCTACACCTTC. It translates to CASKASNYGYTF.

The V gene is TRBV1, the J gene TRBJ1-1; no DNA check was done on the table's D call, TRBD1. TRBV1 represents a pseudogene. CDR3 length: 16 residues. CDR3 amino acids: CTSNGQEKRVNTEAFF. CDR3 nucleotide sequence: TGCACCAGCAATGGGCAGGAAAAGAGAGTTAACACTGAAGCTTTCTTT.

This CDR3 is CASTASGGSEQFF. CDR3 bases: TGTGCCAGCACGGCTAGCGGGGGCTCAGAGCAGTTCTTC. The chain links TRBV2 to TRBJ2-1; 10 bases align to TRBD2. After removal of 7 bases from V and 10 bases from J, the junction contained 7 bases not matched to a gene. This CDR3 is 13 amino acids long. Looked up from germline, CDR1 is SNHLY and CDR2 is FYNNEI.

The chain carries TRBV19 and TRBJ1-1; D not certain. CDR3 size: 14 residues. V was cut by 2 bases and J by 1 base, with 8 bases left in between. Germline lookup yields CDR1 LNHDA and CDR2 SQIVND (reference sequence). CDR3 sequence reads: CASSIQRANTEAFF. In DNA form, the CDR3 reads TGTGCCAGTAGTATACAGCGGGCGAACACTGAAGCTTTCTTT.

In this sample, this clone turned up a few times. V gene TRBV5-6 combines with J gene TRBJ2-3; TRBD1 aligns across 7 bases. The CDR3 loop spans 14 amino acids. V shed 4 bases, J shed 9 bases, and the junction held 11 bases outside the gene matches. Germline assignment: CDR1 SGHDT and CDR2 YYEEEE. CDR3 DNA: TGTGCCAGCAGCCTGACAGGGTTCACTCGGACGCAGTATTTT. The encoded protein is CASSLTGFTRTQYF. Variable domain in full (rest from reference TRBV5-6 and TRBJ2-3): DAGVTQSPTHLIKTRGQQVTLRCSPKSGHDTVSWYQQALGQGPQFIFQYYEEEERQRGNFPDRFSGHQFPNYSSELNVNALLLGDSALYLCASSLTGFTRTQYFGPGTRLTVL.

In this sample, this clone turned up once. V usage is TRBV7-8 and J usage is TRBJ2-3; D unclear. Germline CDR1 reads SGHVS; CDR2 reads FQNEAQ. Trimming shortened V by 5 bases and J by 14 bases, and 14 bases separated the two germline ends. This CDR3 is built from 11 residues. The CDR3 sequence: CASSLKNSMYF. The CDR3 DNA sequence: TGTGCCAGCAGCCTCAAAAATAGTATGTATTTT.

J is TRBJ1-1 and V is TRBV14; 8 nucleotides match TRBD1. This CDR3 comprises 15 residues. From germline, CDR1 is SGHDN and CDR2 FVKESK. Trimming at V came to 2 bases and at J to 1 base, leaving 3 bases not matched to a gene. Here the CDR3 DNA reads TGTGCCAGCAGCCAACGGACAGGGAAGAACACTGAAGCTTTCTTT. This gives the protein CASSQRTGKNTEAFF.

The V call is TRBV29-1, the J call TRBJ2-1; 8 positions agree with TRBD2. The CDR3 has 13 amino acids. V lost 6 bases, J lost 6 bases, and 7 bases stayed unmatched. CDR1 SQVTM and CDR2 ANQGSEA come from the germline V gene. The CDR3 loop reads CSVRSGGLNEQFF. The CDR3 DNA reads TGCAGCGTCCGATCGGGGGGGCTCAATGAGCAGTTCTTC.

This clone was detected a few times. The chain couples TRBV2 to TRBJ1-2, with D unresolved. CDR1 is SNHLY, CDR2 FYNNEI, per germline. The CDR3 is 12 residues long. V shed 6 bases and J shed 3 bases, with 8 bases lying between them. The CDR3 sequence: CASSTGHYGYTF. The DNA for the CDR3 is TGTGCCAGCAGCACCGGGCACTATGGCTACACCTTC.

The gene calls are TRBV5-1 and TRBJ2-3; tentatively, D is TRBD1 or TRBD2 (5 bases each). The V end was cut by 4 bases, the J end by 3 bases, with 15 bases between. The CDR3 has 15 amino acids. Germline CDR1 is SGHRS and CDR2 is YFSETQ. The CDR3 coding sequence is TGCGCCAGCAGCCGTGGGGGTGATAGAACAGATACGCAGTATTTT. It encodes CASSRGGDRTDTQYF.

V gene TRBV11-2 combines with J gene TRBJ2-1; D ambiguous. V was shortened by 1 base and J by 6 bases, with 13 bases between the two germline ends. The germline gives CDR1 SGHAT, CDR2 FQNNGV. The CDR3 sequence is 15 residues long. The CDR3 protein is CASSLVFGLINEQFF. The CDR3 DNA follows: TGTGCCAGCAGCTTAGTATTTGGGTTGATCAATGAGCAGTTCTTC. The full variable domain, its missing parts supplied by reference TRBV11-2 and TRBJ2-1, is EAGVAQSPRYKIIEKRQSVAFWCNPISGHATLYWYQQILGQGPKLLIQFQNNGVVDDSQLPKDRFSAERLKGVDSTLKIQPAKLEDSAVYLCASSLVFGLINEQFFGPGTRLTVL.

V gene TRBV6-1 combines with J gene TRBJ2-5; TRBD2 matches at 8 bases. CDR3 length: 16 residues. CDR1 and CDR2 from the germline V gene are MNHNS and SASEGT. V gave up 4 bases and J gave up 2 bases; unmatched junction bases: 9. CDR3 loop: CASSAGQRGPQETQYF. The CDR3 DNA reads as TGTGCCAGCAGTGCGGGGCAGCGGGGGCCTCAAGAGACCCAGTACTTC.

This clone is a singleton in its sample. The chain employs TRBV11-2 and TRBJ1-2; D is uncertain. Germline values: CDR1 SGHAT, CDR2 FQNNGV. This CDR3 has 12 residues. V was pared by 5 bases and J by 5 bases, with 9 bases between. The CDR3 region is CASSPLGYGYTF. Here the CDR3 DNA reads TGTGCCAGCAGCCCCTTGGGATATGGCTACACCTTC.

The sample holds a few counts of this clone. V and J are TRBV4-1 and TRBJ1-1; tentative D call: TRBD1 (6 bases). Per germline, CDR1 MGHRA and CDR2 YSYEKL. The V end was cut by 4 bases, the J end by 4 bases, with 16 bases between. The CDR3 totals 15 residues. CDR3 DNA sequence: TGCGCCAGCAGCCCTGAGGGGGGGCTGGGCACTGAAGCTTTCTTT. This codes for CASSPEGGLGTEAFF.

The chain couples TRBV19 to TRBJ2-5; D possibly matches TRBD1 or TRBD2 (5 bases each). The CDR3 length is 16 residues. Germline CDR1 and CDR2: LNHDA and SQIVND (reference sequence). V dropped 4 bases and J dropped 5 bases, with 20 bases sitting between them. The CDR3 reads CASSTSGTQMRETQYF. In DNA, the CDR3 is TGTGCCAGTAGTACATCCGGGACCCAAATGAGGGAGACCCAGTACTTC.

The V call is TRBV28, the J call TRBJ2-2, with 7 bases identical to TRBD2. The CDR3 is 15 residues long. Germline V lookup: CDR1 MDHEN, CDR2 SYDVKM. With V trimmed by 3 bases and J by 0 bases, 1 base remained unmatched. The CDR3, as DNA: TGTGCCAGCAGTTTTAGCGGGCCGAACACCGGGGAGCTGTTTTTT. Translation: CASSFSGPNTGELFF.

This clone came up a few times. The chain joins TRBV13 to TRBJ1-5; no definite D call. Trimming removed 5 bases from V and 3 bases from J, with 17 bases in between. Germline lookup yields CDR1 PRHDT and CDR2 FYEKMQ (reference sequence). The CDR3 loop spans 16 amino acids. The CDR3 DNA is TGTGCCAGCAGCCGAAGTATAGGGAGGGACAATCAGCCCCAGCATTTT. Its protein is CASSRSIGRDNQPQHF.

V usage is TRBV4-1 and J usage is TRBJ2-7; D is undetermined. Trimming pared 0 bases from V and 3 bases from J, leaving 6 bases between. The CDR3 totals 13 residues. The germline V gene encodes CDR1 MGHRA and CDR2 YSYEKL. CDR3 nucleotides: TGCGCCAGCAGCCAAGATGCAGACTACGAGCAGTACTTC. Its protein is CASSQDADYEQYF.